This T cell receptor beta chain originates from a study of patients and donors after allogeneic stem cell transplantation. TCRdb redid the calling of the RT-PCR reads with MiXCR, one entry per CDR3 protein. The data show around 150,000 distinct CDR3 sequences, approximately 35% seen once. CDR1 is DFQATT and CDR2 is SNEGSKA in the germline V gene (reference sequence). This CDR3 is 15 amino acids long. Trimming took 5 bases from V and 8 from J, leaving 21 bases between them. Sample: blood, either unsorted or a sorted T cell fraction (not recorded which). This TCR came from a human donor who was either an allogeneic HSCT recipient or a stem cell or donor lymphocyte infusion donor (not recorded which). It is not recorded whose cells these are; they may come from a transplant donor. The gene calls are TRBV20-1 and TRBJ1-4; tentatively, D is TRBD1 (6 bases). CDR3: CSAEPQLGQREKLFF. CDR3 sequence (DNA): TGCAGTGCTGAACCCCAGCTTGGACAGAGAGAAAAACTGTTTTTT.